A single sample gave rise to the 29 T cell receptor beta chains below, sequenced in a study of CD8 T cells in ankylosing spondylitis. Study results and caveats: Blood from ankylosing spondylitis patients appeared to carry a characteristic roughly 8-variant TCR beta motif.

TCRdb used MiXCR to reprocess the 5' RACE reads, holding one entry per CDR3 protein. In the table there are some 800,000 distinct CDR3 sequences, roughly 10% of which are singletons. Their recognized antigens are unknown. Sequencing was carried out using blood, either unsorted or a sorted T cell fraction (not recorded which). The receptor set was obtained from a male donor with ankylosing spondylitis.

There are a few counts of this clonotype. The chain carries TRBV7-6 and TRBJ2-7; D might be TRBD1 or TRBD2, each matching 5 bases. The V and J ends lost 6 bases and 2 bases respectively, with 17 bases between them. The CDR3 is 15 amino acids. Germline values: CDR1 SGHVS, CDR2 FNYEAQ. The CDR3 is CASSSRIGTTYEQYF. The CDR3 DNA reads TGTGCCAGCAGTTCCAGGATCGGGACCACCTACGAGCAGTACTTC. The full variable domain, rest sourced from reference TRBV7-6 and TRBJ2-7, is GAGVSQSPRYKVTKRGQDVALRCDPISGHVSLYWYRQALGQGPEFLTYFNYEAQQDKSGLPNDRFSAERPEGSISTLTIQRTEQRDSAMYRCASSSRIGTTYEQYFGPGTRLTVT.

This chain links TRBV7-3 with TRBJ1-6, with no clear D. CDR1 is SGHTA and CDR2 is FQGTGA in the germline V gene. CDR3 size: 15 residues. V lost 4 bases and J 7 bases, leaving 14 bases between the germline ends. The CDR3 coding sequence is TGTGCCAGCAGCTCCTCCGGCCTTTTCAATTCACCCCTCCACTTT. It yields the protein CASSSSGLFNSPLHF.

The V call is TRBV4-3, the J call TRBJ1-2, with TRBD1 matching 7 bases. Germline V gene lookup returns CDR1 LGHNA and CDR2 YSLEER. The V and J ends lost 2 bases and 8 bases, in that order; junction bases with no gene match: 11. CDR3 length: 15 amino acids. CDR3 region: CASSQISPGQQGYTF. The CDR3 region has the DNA TGCGCCAGCAGCCAAATTTCCCCGGGACAGCAAGGCTACACCTTC.

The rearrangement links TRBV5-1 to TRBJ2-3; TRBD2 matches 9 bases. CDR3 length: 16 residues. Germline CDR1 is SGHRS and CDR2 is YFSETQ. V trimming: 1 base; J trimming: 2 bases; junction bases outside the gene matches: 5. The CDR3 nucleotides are TGCGCCAGCAGCTTGAGTCGACTAGCGGCCACAGATACGCAGTATTTT. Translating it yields CASSLSRLAATDTQYF.

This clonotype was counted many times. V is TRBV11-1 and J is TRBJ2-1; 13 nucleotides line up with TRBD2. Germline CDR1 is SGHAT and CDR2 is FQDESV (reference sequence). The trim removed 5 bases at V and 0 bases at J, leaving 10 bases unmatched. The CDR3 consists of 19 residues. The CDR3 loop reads CASSPGLAGRLSSYNEQFF. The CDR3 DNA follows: TGTGCCAGCAGCCCGGGACTAGCGGGGCGACTCAGCTCCTACAATGAGCAGTTCTTC. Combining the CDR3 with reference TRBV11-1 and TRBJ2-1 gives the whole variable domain EAEVAQSPRYKITEKSQAVAFWCDPISGHATLYWYRQILGQGPELLVQFQDESVVDDSQLPKDRFSAERLKGVDSTLKIQPAELGDSAMYLCASSPGLAGRLSSYNEQFFGPGTRLTVL.

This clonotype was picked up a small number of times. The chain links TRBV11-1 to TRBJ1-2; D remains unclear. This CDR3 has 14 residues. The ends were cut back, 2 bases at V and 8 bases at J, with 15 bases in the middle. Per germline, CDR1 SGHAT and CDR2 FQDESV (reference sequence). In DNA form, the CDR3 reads TGTGCCAGCAGCTTATCTCGCCTCGAGAAGGGCTACACCTTC. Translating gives CASSLSRLEKGYTF.

The CDR3 bases are TGTGCCAGCAGCTCCCTAGGGGCGGGGCAAGAGACCCAGTACTTC. Its protein product is CASSSLGAGQETQYF. The chain joins TRBV11-2 to TRBJ2-5, with TRBD2 as a possible D gene (6 bases). The CDR3 is 15 amino acids. Germline assignment: CDR1 SGHAT and CDR2 FQNNGV. The V end was cut by 4 bases, the J end by 2 bases, with 14 bases between.

CDR3 sequence: CASSLLDRVTDTQYF. The CDR3 DNA follows: TGCGCCAGCAGCCTGCTGGACAGGGTAACAGATACGCAGTATTTT. The genes are TRBV4-1 and TRBJ2-3, with 8 positions matching TRBD1. CDR3 length: 15 amino acids. The germline V gene encodes CDR1 MGHRA and CDR2 YSYEKL. Germline trimming cut 4 bases from V and 3 bases from J; bases unmatched to any gene: 6.

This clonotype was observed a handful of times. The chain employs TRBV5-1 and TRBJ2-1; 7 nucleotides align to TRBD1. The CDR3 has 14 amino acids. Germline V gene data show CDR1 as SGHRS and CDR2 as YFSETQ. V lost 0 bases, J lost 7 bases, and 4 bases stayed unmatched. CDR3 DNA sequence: TGCGCCAGCAGCTTGGAAGGGGGCTGGAATGAGCAGTTCTTC. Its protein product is CASSLEGGWNEQFF. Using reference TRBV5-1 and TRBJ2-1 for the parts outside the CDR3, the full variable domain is KAGVTQTPRYLIKTRGQQVTLSCSPISGHRSVSWYQQTPGQGLQFLFEYFSETQRNKGNFPGRFSGRQFSNSRSEMNVSTLELGDSALYLCASSLEGGWNEQFFGPGTRLTVL.

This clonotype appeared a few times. CDR3 sequence (DNA): TGCAGGGTTAGACAGGCGAACACTGAAGCTTTCTTT. It codes for CRVRQANTEAFF. This rearrangement joins TRBV20-1 to TRBJ1-1, with D perhaps matching TRBD1 (6 bases). The germline V gene encodes CDR1 DFQATT and CDR2 SNEGSKA (reference sequence). The CDR3 spans 12 residues.

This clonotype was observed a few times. This CDR3 reads CASSPGRGKTYEQYF. For the CDR3, the DNA is TGCGCCAGCAGCCCTGGCAGGGGGAAAACCTACGAGCAGTACTTC. The V call is TRBV4-3, the J call TRBJ2-7; 7 bases match TRBD1. The CDR3 spans 15 residues. Germline trimming cut 4 bases from V and 2 bases from J; bases unmatched to any gene: 8. The V gene's germline CDR1 is LGHNA and CDR2 YSLEER.

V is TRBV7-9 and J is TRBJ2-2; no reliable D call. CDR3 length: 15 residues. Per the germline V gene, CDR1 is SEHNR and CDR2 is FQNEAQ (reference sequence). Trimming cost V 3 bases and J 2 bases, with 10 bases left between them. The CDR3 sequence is CASSFWGSNTGELFF. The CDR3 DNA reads TGTGCCAGCAGCTTCTGGGGTTCAAACACCGGGGAGCTGTTTTTT.

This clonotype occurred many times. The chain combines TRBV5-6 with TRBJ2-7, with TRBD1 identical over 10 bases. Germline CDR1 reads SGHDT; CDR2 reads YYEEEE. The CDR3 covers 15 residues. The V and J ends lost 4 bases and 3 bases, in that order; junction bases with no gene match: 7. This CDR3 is CASSNDRGRGYEQYF. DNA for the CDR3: TGTGCCAGCAGCAATGACAGGGGGCGAGGCTACGAGCAGTACTTC. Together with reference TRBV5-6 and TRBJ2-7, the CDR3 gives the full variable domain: DAGVTQSPTHLIKTRGQQVTLRCSPKSGHDTVSWYQQALGQGPQFIFQYYEEEERQRGNFPDRFSGHQFPNYSSELNVNALLLGDSALYLCASSNDRGRGYEQYFGPGTRLTVT.

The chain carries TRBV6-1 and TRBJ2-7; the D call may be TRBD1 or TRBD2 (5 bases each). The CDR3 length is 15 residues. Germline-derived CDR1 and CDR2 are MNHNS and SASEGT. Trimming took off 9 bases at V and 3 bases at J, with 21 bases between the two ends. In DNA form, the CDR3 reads TGTGCCAGTCTCGAGGGTGACAGACCGATCTACGAGCAGTACTTC. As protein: CASLEGDRPIYEQYF.

The CDR3 coding sequence is TGCAGTGCTAGAGGCGTCAGGACTAGCGGGTTCGCGAACACCGGGGAGCTGTTTTTT. It translates to CSARGVRTSGFANTGELFF. The rearrangement uses TRBV20-1 and TRBJ2-2; 11 bases map to TRBD2. Germline-derived CDR1 and CDR2 are DFQATT and SNEGSKA (reference sequence). The CDR3 is 19 amino acids. After removal of 1 base from V and 0 bases from J, the junction contained 10 bases not matched to a gene.

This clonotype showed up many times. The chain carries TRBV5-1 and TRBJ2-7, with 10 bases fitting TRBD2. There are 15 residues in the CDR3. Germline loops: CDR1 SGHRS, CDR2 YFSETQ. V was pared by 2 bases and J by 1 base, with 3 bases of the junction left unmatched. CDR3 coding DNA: TGCGCCAGCAGCTTAGGACTAGCGGAATCCTACGAGCAGTACTTC. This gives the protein CASSLGLAESYEQYF.

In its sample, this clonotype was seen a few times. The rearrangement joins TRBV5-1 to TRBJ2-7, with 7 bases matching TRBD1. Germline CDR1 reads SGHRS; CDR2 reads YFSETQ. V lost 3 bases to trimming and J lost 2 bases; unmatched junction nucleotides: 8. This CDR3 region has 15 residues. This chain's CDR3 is CASSWYSDRAYEQYF. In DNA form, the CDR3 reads TGCGCCAGCAGCTGGTACAGTGACAGGGCCTACGAGCAGTACTTC.

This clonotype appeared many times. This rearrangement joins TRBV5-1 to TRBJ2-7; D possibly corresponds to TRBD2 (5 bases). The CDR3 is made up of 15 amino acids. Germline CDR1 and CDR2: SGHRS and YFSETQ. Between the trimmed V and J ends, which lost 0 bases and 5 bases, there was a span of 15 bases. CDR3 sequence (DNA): TGCGCCAGCAGCTTGGTTGGGCTAGCTGGCGACGAGCAGTACTTC. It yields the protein CASSLVGLAGDEQYF.

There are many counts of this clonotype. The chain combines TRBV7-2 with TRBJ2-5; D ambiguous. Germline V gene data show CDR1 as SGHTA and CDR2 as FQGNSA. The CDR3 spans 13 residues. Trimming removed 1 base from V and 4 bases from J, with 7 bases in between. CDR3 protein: CASSLVWGETQYF. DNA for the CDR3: TGTGCCAGCAGCTTAGTTTGGGGAGAGACCCAGTACTTC.

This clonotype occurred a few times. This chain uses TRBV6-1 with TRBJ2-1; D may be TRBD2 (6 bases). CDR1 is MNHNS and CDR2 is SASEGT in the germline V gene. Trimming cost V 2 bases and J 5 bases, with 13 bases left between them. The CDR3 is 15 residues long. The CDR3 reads CASSELLAVDNEQFF. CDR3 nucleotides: TGTGCCAGCAGTGAACTACTAGCAGTCGACAATGAGCAGTTCTTC.

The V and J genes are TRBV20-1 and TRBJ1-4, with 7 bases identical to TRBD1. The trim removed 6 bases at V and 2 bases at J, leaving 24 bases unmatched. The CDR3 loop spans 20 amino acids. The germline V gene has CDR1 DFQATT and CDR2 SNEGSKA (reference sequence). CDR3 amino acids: CSAASAGGFPGFPTNEKLFF. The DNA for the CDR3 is TGCAGTGCCGCGTCTGCAGGGGGGTTCCCAGGGTTTCCGACTAATGAAAAACTGTTTTTT.

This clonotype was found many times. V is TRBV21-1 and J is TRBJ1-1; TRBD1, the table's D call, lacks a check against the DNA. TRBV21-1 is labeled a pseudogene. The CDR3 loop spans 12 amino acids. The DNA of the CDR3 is TGTGCCAGCAGGGGGACCGGGGCTGAAGCTTTCTTT. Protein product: CASRGTGAEAFF.

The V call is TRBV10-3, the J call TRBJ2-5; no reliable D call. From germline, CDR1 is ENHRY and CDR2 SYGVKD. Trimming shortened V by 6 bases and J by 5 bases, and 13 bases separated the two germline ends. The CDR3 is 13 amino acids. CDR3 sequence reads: CAIRRDQMETQYF. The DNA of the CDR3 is TGTGCCATCAGAAGAGATCAAATGGAGACCCAGTACTTC.

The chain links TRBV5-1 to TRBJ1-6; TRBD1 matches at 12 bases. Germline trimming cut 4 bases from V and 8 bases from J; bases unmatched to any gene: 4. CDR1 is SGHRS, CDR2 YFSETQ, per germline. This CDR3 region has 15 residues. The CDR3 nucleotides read TGCGCCAGCAGCCCCGGGACAGGGGGCGATTCACCCCTCCACTTT. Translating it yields CASSPGTGGDSPLHF.

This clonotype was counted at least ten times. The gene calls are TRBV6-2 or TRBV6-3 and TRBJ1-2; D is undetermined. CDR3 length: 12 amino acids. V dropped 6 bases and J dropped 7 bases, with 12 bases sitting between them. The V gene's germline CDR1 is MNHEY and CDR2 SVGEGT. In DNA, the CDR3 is TGTGCCAGCAGGGACGTGGGCCTTGGCTACACCTTC. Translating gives CASRDVGLGYTF.

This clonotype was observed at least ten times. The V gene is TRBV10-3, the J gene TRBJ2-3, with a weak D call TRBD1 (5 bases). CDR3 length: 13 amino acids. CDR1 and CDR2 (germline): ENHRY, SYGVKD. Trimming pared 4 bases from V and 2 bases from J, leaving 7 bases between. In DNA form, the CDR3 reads TGTGCCATCAGTGGGGGCTTCACAGATACGCAGTATTTT. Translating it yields CAISGGFTDTQYF.

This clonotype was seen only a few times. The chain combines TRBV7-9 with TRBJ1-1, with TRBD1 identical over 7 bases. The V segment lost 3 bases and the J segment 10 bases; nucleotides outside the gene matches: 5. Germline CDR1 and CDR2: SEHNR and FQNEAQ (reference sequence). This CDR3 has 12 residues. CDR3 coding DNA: TGTGCCAGCAGCTTTAGGCAGGGGGGAGCTTTCTTT. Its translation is CASSFRQGGAFF.

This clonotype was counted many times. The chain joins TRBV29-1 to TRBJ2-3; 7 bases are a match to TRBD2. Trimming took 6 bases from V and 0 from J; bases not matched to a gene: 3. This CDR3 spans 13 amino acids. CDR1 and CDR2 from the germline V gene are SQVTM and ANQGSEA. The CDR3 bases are TGCAGCGTAGGAGCGGGGAGCACAGATACGCAGTATTTT. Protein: CSVGAGSTDTQYF.

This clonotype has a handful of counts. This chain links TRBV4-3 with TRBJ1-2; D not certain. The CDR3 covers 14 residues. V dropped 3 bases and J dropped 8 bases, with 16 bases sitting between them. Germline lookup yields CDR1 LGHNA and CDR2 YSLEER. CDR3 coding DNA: TGCGCCAGCAGCCACGACTACGCGGGTCAGGGCTACACCTTC. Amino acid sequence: CASSHDYAGQGYTF.